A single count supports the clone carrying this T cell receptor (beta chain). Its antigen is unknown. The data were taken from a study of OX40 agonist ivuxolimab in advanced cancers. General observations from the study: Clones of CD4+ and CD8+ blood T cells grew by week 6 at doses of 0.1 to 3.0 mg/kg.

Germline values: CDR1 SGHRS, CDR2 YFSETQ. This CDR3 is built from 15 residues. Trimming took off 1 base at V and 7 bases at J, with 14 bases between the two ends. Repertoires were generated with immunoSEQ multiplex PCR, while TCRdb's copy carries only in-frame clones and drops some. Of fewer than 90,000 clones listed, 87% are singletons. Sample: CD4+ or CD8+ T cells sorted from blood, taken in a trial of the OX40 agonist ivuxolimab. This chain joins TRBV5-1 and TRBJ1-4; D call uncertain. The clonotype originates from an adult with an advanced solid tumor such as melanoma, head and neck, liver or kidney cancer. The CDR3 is CASSLNSPTSEKLFF. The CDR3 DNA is TGCGCCAGCAGCTTGAACTCCCCAACGAGTGAAAAACTGTTTTTT.